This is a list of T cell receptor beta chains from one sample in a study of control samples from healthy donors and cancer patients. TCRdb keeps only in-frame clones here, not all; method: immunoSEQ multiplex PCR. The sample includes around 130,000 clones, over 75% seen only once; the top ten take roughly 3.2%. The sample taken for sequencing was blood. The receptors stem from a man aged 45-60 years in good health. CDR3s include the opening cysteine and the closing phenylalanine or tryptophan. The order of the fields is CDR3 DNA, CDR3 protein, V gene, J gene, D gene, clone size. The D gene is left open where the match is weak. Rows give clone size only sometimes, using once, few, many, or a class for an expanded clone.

cdr3_nt: TGTGCCAGCAGTACCCCGGGGGAGATCTACGAGCAGTACTTC
cdr3_aa: CASSTPGEIYEQYF
v_call: TRBV6-2/TRBV6-3
j_call: TRBJ2-7
d_call: .
clone_size: .

cdr3_nt: TGTGCCAGCAGCTTAACAGGGGAGGTTGGCTACACCTTC
cdr3_aa: CASSLTGEVGYTF
v_call: TRBV7-9
j_call: TRBJ1-2
d_call: TRBD1
clone_size: .

cdr3_nt: TGTGCCAGCAGCCAAAAGGGACGGGTTACGCGCGAGCAGTACTTC
cdr3_aa: CASSQKGRVTREQYF
v_call: TRBV3-1/TRBV3-2
j_call: TRBJ2-7
d_call: .
clone_size: .

cdr3_nt: TGCGCCAGCAGCGCGATCCGGGGAGATTCGGATGGCTACACCTTC
cdr3_aa: CASSAIRGDSDGYTF
v_call: TRBV5-1
j_call: TRBJ1-2
d_call: .
clone_size: once

cdr3_nt: TGTGCCAGCAGACAAATAAAGCCGGGACAGACATACTATGGCTACACCTTC
cdr3_aa: CASRQIKPGQTYYGYTF
v_call: TRBV28
j_call: TRBJ1-2
d_call: TRBD1
clone_size: .

cdr3_nt: TGTGCCAGCAGTTACTCCGGGACAAACTATGGCTACACCTTC
cdr3_aa: CASSYSGTNYGYTF
v_call: TRBV6-6
j_call: TRBJ1-2
d_call: .
clone_size: .

cdr3_nt: TGTGCCAGCAGCCAACTAGGACGCAAGGAGACCCAGTACTTC
cdr3_aa: CASSQLGRKETQYF
v_call: TRBV3-1/TRBV3-2
j_call: TRBJ2-5
d_call: .
clone_size: .

cdr3_nt: TGTGCCAGCACGTCAGGGGTGTCAAATGAGCAGTTCTTC
cdr3_aa: CASTSGVSNEQFF
v_call: TRBV7-9
j_call: TRBJ2-1
d_call: .
clone_size: .

cdr3_nt: TGTGCCAGCAGCCAACATCGACCTTTTGTGGGGAACACTGAAGCTTTCTTT
cdr3_aa: CASSQHRPFVGNTEAFF
v_call: TRBV11-2
j_call: TRBJ1-1
d_call: .
clone_size: once

cdr3_nt: TGTGCCAGCAGCCCAACTCCCGGGACTGGTGGCACAGATACGCAGTATTTT
cdr3_aa: CASSPTPGTGGTDTQYF
v_call: TRBV7-3
j_call: TRBJ2-3
d_call: .
clone_size: .

cdr3_nt: TGCGCCAGCAGCTTGTCCGGGGCGACGGCCAAAAACATTCAGTACTTC
cdr3_aa: CASSLSGATAKNIQYF
v_call: TRBV5-1
j_call: TRBJ2-4
d_call: .
clone_size: .

cdr3_nt: TGTGCCAGCAGCCGGGGGATTAAAAACATTCAGTACTTC
cdr3_aa: CASSRGIKNIQYF
v_call: TRBV5-6
j_call: TRBJ2-4
d_call: .
clone_size: .

cdr3_nt: TGTGCCAGCACAGGGGGCGAACCCTTTAGCTCCTATAATTCACCCCTCCACTTT
cdr3_aa: CASTGGEPFSSYNSPLHF
v_call: TRBV28
j_call: TRBJ1-6
d_call: TRBD1
clone_size: .

cdr3_nt: TGTGCCAGCAGCTTGGGGCAGCCCTCCTATAATTCACCCCTCCACTTT
cdr3_aa: CASSLGQPSYNSPLHF
v_call: TRBV7-9
j_call: TRBJ1-6
d_call: .
clone_size: few

cdr3_nt: TGCGCCAGCGGGGGGGACAGGGTTGGCACTGAAGCTTTCTTT
cdr3_aa: CASGGDRVGTEAFF
v_call: TRBV5-1
j_call: TRBJ1-1
d_call: TRBD1
clone_size: .

cdr3_nt: TGTGCCAGCAGTTTAACGTCCATGGCGGGGGAGACCCAGTACTTC
cdr3_aa: CASSLTSMAGETQYF
v_call: TRBV28
j_call: TRBJ2-5
d_call: .
clone_size: few

cdr3_nt: TGTGCCAGCAGCCAGGACGGTTTGGCTGAAGCTTTCTTT
cdr3_aa: CASSQDGLAEAFF
v_call: TRBV6-6
j_call: TRBJ1-1
d_call: .
clone_size: .

cdr3_nt: TGTGCCAGCAGCCCTAATTCGGCAGGTTTGAACACTGAAGCTTTCTTT
cdr3_aa: CASSPNSAGLNTEAFF
v_call: TRBV9
j_call: TRBJ1-1
d_call: .
clone_size: .

cdr3_nt: TGTGCCAGCAGAAACAGGGGGAACACTGAAGCTTTCTTT
cdr3_aa: CASRNRGNTEAFF
v_call: TRBV12-3/TRBV12-4
j_call: TRBJ1-1
d_call: TRBD1
clone_size: .

cdr3_nt: TGTGCCAGCAGATCCCGAGCGGCCTCGGGCACAGATACGCAGTATTTT
cdr3_aa: CASRSRAASGTDTQYF
v_call: TRBV28
j_call: TRBJ2-3
d_call: .
clone_size: .

cdr3_nt: TGTGCCAGCAGCTCTGTTGTGAAGTCCCAGCATTTT
cdr3_aa: CASSSVVKSQHF
v_call: TRBV28
j_call: TRBJ1-5
d_call: .
clone_size: .

cdr3_nt: TGCAGTGCTACTGACAGATCGAACACCGGGGAGCTGTTTTTT
cdr3_aa: CSATDRSNTGELFF
v_call: TRBV20-1
j_call: TRBJ2-2
d_call: .
clone_size: .

cdr3_nt: TGTGCCAGCAGCGTATACGGGACAGATAATTCACCCCTCCACTTT
cdr3_aa: CASSVYGTDNSPLHF
v_call: TRBV9
j_call: TRBJ1-6
d_call: TRBD1
clone_size: .

cdr3_nt: TGTGCCAGCAGCGTAGGCCCCGGACTAGCGGGGGGCACTAGCACAGATACGCAGTATTTT
cdr3_aa: CASSVGPGLAGGTSTDTQYF
v_call: TRBV9
j_call: TRBJ2-3
d_call: TRBD2
clone_size: .

cdr3_nt: TGTGCCAGCAGCAAAGGGACGGGAAACACTGAAGCTTTCTTT
cdr3_aa: CASSKGTGNTEAFF
v_call: TRBV7-9
j_call: TRBJ1-1
d_call: .
clone_size: .

cdr3_nt: TGTGCCAGCAGCGGGACAGGGAATCAGCCCCAGCATTTT
cdr3_aa: CASSGTGNQPQHF
v_call: TRBV2
j_call: TRBJ1-5
d_call: TRBD1
clone_size: .

cdr3_nt: TGTGCCAGCAGCATTCCGAACAGGGGTAGGGGCAAAAACATTCAGTACTTC
cdr3_aa: CASSIPNRGRGKNIQYF
v_call: TRBV21-1
j_call: TRBJ2-4
d_call: .
clone_size: .

cdr3_nt: TGTGCCAGCAGCACATCCCACGCAGGGGACGGAACTCTACCCCCGAACACCGGGGAGCTGTTTTTT
cdr3_aa: CASSTSHAGDGTLPPNTGELFF
v_call: TRBV21-1
j_call: TRBJ2-2
d_call: .
clone_size: .

cdr3_nt: TGTGCCTGGAAAGAGAACACTGAAGCTTTCTTT
cdr3_aa: CAWKENTEAFF
v_call: TRBV30
j_call: TRBJ1-1
d_call: .
clone_size: .

cdr3_nt: TGTGCCAGCAGCTTGTGGCTAGCGGGGGTTGAGCAGTACTTC
cdr3_aa: CASSLWLAGVEQYF
v_call: TRBV5-5
j_call: TRBJ2-7
d_call: TRBD2
clone_size: few

cdr3_nt: TGTGCCAGCAGCTTACTTGGGAACAGCTCCTACAATGAGCAGTTCTTC
cdr3_aa: CASSLLGNSSYNEQFF
v_call: TRBV7-8
j_call: TRBJ2-1
d_call: .
clone_size: .

cdr3_nt: TGTGCCAGCAGTTACCTCGGGGGGTCCTACAATGAGCAGTTCTTC
cdr3_aa: CASSYLGGSYNEQFF
v_call: TRBV6-2/TRBV6-3
j_call: TRBJ2-1
d_call: TRBD2
clone_size: once

cdr3_nt: TGTGCCACCAGTGACCCGACTAGCGGGGGGTTCACAGATACGCAGTATTTT
cdr3_aa: CATSDPTSGGFTDTQYF
v_call: TRBV24-1
j_call: TRBJ2-3
d_call: TRBD2
clone_size: .

cdr3_nt: TGTGCCAGCAGATCGGACGGGAGCACAGATACGCAGTATTTT
cdr3_aa: CASRSDGSTDTQYF
v_call: TRBV6-5
j_call: TRBJ2-3
d_call: .
clone_size: few

cdr3_nt: TGCGCCAGCAGCTTCGGACAGGGGTCAGATACGCAGTATTTT
cdr3_aa: CASSFGQGSDTQYF
v_call: TRBV5-1
j_call: TRBJ2-3
d_call: TRBD1
clone_size: few

cdr3_nt: TGTGCCAGCAGCTTGGGTATCAGGAGAACACGAGAAACGGCTAACTATGGCTACACCTTC
cdr3_aa: CASSLGIRRTRETANYGYTF
v_call: TRBV5-4
j_call: TRBJ1-2
d_call: .
clone_size: .

cdr3_nt: TGTGCCAGCAGCTCTGGACAGGGATTACAAGAGACCCAGTACTTC
cdr3_aa: CASSSGQGLQETQYF
v_call: TRBV7-6
j_call: TRBJ2-5
d_call: TRBD1
clone_size: .

cdr3_nt: TGTGCCAGCAGCGGCACCGGGACAGGGTACTACGAGCAGTACTTC
cdr3_aa: CASSGTGTGYYEQYF
v_call: TRBV6-5
j_call: TRBJ2-7
d_call: TRBD1
clone_size: .

cdr3_nt: TGTGCCAGCAGTGACCGTGGCGGGGAGCTGTTTTTT
cdr3_aa: CASSDRGGELFF
v_call: TRBV6-1
j_call: TRBJ2-2
d_call: .
clone_size: medium-sized

cdr3_nt: TGTGCCACCAGTGACTCTGGACAGTCCGATACGCAGTATTTT
cdr3_aa: CATSDSGQSDTQYF
v_call: TRBV24-1
j_call: TRBJ2-3
d_call: .
clone_size: .

cdr3_nt: TGTGCCAGCAGCCCGGACAGGTACCAAGAGACCCAGTACTTC
cdr3_aa: CASSPDRYQETQYF
v_call: TRBV13
j_call: TRBJ2-5
d_call: TRBD1
clone_size: .

cdr3_nt: TGTGCCAGCAGTTTTGGGACTAGGGACACAGATACGCAGTATTTT
cdr3_aa: CASSFGTRDTDTQYF
v_call: TRBV27
j_call: TRBJ2-3
d_call: TRBD2
clone_size: .

cdr3_nt: TGTGCCAGTAGTATAGGCCAAACTGGTGGCTACACCTTC
cdr3_aa: CASSIGQTGGYTF
v_call: TRBV19
j_call: TRBJ1-2
d_call: .
clone_size: .

cdr3_nt: TGTGCCAGCAGTGAAGAGCAGGGAAATAACTATGGCTACACCTTC
cdr3_aa: CASSEEQGNNYGYTF
v_call: TRBV6-1
j_call: TRBJ1-2
d_call: .
clone_size: .

cdr3_nt: TGCAGCGTTGAAAGGAATTCCCTCAAAGAGACCCAGTACTTC
cdr3_aa: CSVERNSLKETQYF
v_call: TRBV29-1
j_call: TRBJ2-5
d_call: .
clone_size: .

cdr3_nt: TGTGCCAGTAGCATTTCCGGGACACTCTACGAGCAGTACTTC
cdr3_aa: CASSISGTLYEQYF
v_call: TRBV7-2
j_call: TRBJ2-7
d_call: .
clone_size: .

cdr3_nt: TGCAGCGTAAGACAGGGAAATCAGCCCCAGCATTTT
cdr3_aa: CSVRQGNQPQHF
v_call: TRBV29-1
j_call: TRBJ1-5
d_call: TRBD1
clone_size: .